The 16 T cell receptor beta chains in this list originate from one sample, sequenced in a study of long-term antiretroviral therapy in people with HIV (dated 2022 in TCRdb). Sequencing of the TRB variable region was done with the immunoSEQ hsTCRB v3.0 assay at survey level resolution. The source is immuneACCESS, and TCRdb retained only in-frame sequences with V and J called. Part of the clones is not carried over; for the studies checked, unresolved V genes explain less than half of this, and the remainder is unexplained. The sample profile shows 20,000 to 25,000 clones; around four fifths of them were found once. The ten largest clonotypes hold more than 9% of the sample. The source material was unsorted PBMCs, sampled 1.6 years after starting antiretroviral therapy. All receptors derive from a middle-aged man with HIV.

Within the sample, this clone is large. V gene TRBV6-1 combines with J gene TRBJ1-2, with D tentatively TRBD1 (5 bases). The CDR3 runs to 17 residues. The germline gives CDR1 MNHNS, CDR2 SASEGT. Trimming stripped 3 bases from V and 0 bases from J, with 17 bases between. The CDR3 loop reads CASSDLVGTLANYGYTF. The CDR3 coding sequence is TGTGCCAGCAGTGATCTTGTGGGGACGTTAGCTAACTATGGCTACACCTTC.

The chain recombines TRBV29-1 with TRBJ2-3, with D possibly matching TRBD2 (6 bases). Germline V gene lookup returns CDR1 SQVTM and CDR2 ANQGSEA. The CDR3 contains 15 residues. Trimming shortened V by 2 bases and J by 4 bases, and 16 bases separated the two germline ends. CDR3 bases: TGCAGCGTTGAACTTGGCCTGGGCGGGGCAGATACGCAGTATTTT. The encoded protein is CSVELGLGGADTQYF.

The J gene is TRBJ1-6, the V gene TRBV4-1; 8 bases agree with TRBD1. This CDR3 is built from 16 residues. J was trimmed by 6 bases and V by 1 base; bases with no gene match: 5. Germline V gene sequence: CDR1 MGHRA, CDR2 YSYEKL. The CDR3 region has the DNA TGCGCCAGCAGCCAAGGACAGGGGCCCCCTAATTCACCCCTCCACTTT. Residues: CASSQGQGPPNSPLHF.

About this clone itself: At the DNA level, this CDR3 is encoded by other sequences in the same sample as well. The chain joins TRBV4-1 to TRBJ1-5; D is possibly TRBD1 (5 bases). The germline CDR1 and CDR2 sequences are MGHRA and YSYEKL. The CDR3 covers 18 residues. Trimming removed 2 bases at V and 1 base at J, with 18 bases between. The CDR3 region is CASSQTDQGGRSNQPQHF. The CDR3 coding sequence is TGCGCCAGCAGCCAAACCGACCAGGGAGGTAGAAGCAATCAGCCCCAGCATTTT.

This chain links TRBV7-8 with TRBJ2-1; D remains unclear. CDR3 length: 12 amino acids. V gave up 4 bases and J gave up 10 bases, with 11 bases separating them. Germline CDR1 SGHVS, CDR2 FQNEAQ. The CDR3 reads CASSSLGREQFF. As DNA, the CDR3 is TGTGCCAGCAGCTCCCTAGGACGCGAGCAGTTCTTC.

The CDR3 reads CASSHGGVSEQYF. Written as DNA, the CDR3 is TGTGCCAGCTCCCACGGGGGGGTAAGCGAGCAGTACTTC. The V and J genes are TRBV18 and TRBJ2-7; TRBD2 agrees at 8 bases. Germline V gene data show CDR1 as KGHSH and CDR2 as LQKENI. V was pared by 6 bases and J by 6 bases, with 7 bases of the junction left unmatched. There are 13 residues in the CDR3. Looking up the rest from reference TRBV18 and TRBJ2-7 gives the full variable domain: NAGVMQNPRHLVRRRGQEARLRCSPMKGHSHVYWYRQLPEEGLKFMVYLQKENIIDESGMPKERFSAEFPKEGPSILRIQQVVRGDSAAYFCASSHGGVSEQYFGPGTRLTVT.

The chain is built from TRBV5-4 and TRBJ2-3, with unresolved D. The length of the CDR3 is 13 residues. Germline CDR1 SGHNT, CDR2 YYREEE (reference sequence). Trimming shortened V by 2 bases and J by 5 bases, and 9 bases separated the two germline ends. The CDR3 here is CASSFRTIDTQYF. Here the CDR3 DNA reads TGTGCCAGCAGCTTCAGGACGATAGATACGCAGTATTTT. Supplemented by reference TRBV5-4 and TRBJ2-3, the full variable domain reads ETGVTQSPTHLIKTRGQQVTLRCSSQSGHNTVSWYQQALGQGPQFIFQYYREEENGRGNFPPRFSGLQFPNYSSELNVNALELDDSALYLCASSFRTIDTQYFGPGTRLTVL.

This sequence joins TRBV6-5 and TRBJ1-4, with D maybe TRBD1 (5 bases). This CDR3 spans 14 amino acids. Germline V CDR1 and CDR2: MNHEY, SVGAGI. V was trimmed by 0 bases and J by 10 bases, leaving 12 bases between them. Here the CDR3 reads CASSYSQGEGKLFF. The CDR3 DNA reads as TGTGCCAGCAGTTACTCACAAGGGGAGGGAAAACTGTTTTTT.

The chain is built from TRBV4-1 and TRBJ1-6, with TRBD1 matching over 8 bases. The germline V gene encodes CDR1 MGHRA and CDR2 YSYEKL. Unmatched junction bases numbered 6, after V lost 4 bases and J lost 10 bases. The CDR3 is made up of 14 amino acids. The CDR3 spells CASSPGQGRSPLHF. CDR3 coding DNA: TGCGCCAGCAGCCCTGGACAGGGACGGTCACCCCTCCACTTT.

The chain uses TRBV6-5 and TRBJ1-6; D remains ambiguous. The CDR3 is made up of 15 amino acids. Germline values: CDR1 MNHEY, CDR2 SVGAGI. Trimming left V 6 bases short and J 5 bases short, with 14 bases between. The CDR3 reads CASSTYDGDNSPLHF. CDR3 coding DNA: TGTGCCAGCAGCACATACGACGGTGATAATTCACCCCTCCACTTT.

V is TRBV5-1 and J is TRBJ1-1; D is possibly TRBD1 (6 bases). The CDR3 is 14 amino acids. Per germline, CDR1 SGHRS and CDR2 YFSETQ. Trimming cost V 6 bases and J 5 bases, with 17 bases left between them. DNA for the CDR3: TGCGCCAGCACCACAGGGTCTGTTCGGACTGAAGCTTTCTTT. This sequence encodes CASTTGSVRTEAFF.

The genes are TRBV25-1 and TRBJ1-4; 11 bases are shared with TRBD1. V was pared by 4 bases and J by 5 bases, with 9 bases of the junction left unmatched. The germline gives CDR1 MGHDK, CDR2 SYGVNS. The CDR3 is 17 amino acids. CDR3 sequence: CASSAYGQGAGNEKLFF. CDR3 bases: TGTGCCAGCAGTGCCTACGGACAGGGGGCCGGGAATGAAAAACTGTTTTTT.

A word on this clone: Different DNA sequences within this sample yield the same CDR3. The rearrangement uses TRBV14 and TRBJ2-3; D uncertain. The V and J ends lost 1 base and 2 bases respectively, with 7 bases between them. There are 14 residues in the CDR3. The germline gives CDR1 SGHDN, CDR2 FVKESK. The CDR3 loop is CASSQGRHTDTQYF. In DNA, the CDR3 is TGTGCCAGCAGCCAAGGGAGACACACAGATACGCAGTATTTT.

This clone was detected once. The V and J genes are TRBV6-5 and TRBJ2-3; 7 bases match TRBD2. Germline V gene lookup returns CDR1 MNHEY and CDR2 SVGAGI. V shed 2 bases, J shed 4 bases, and the junction held 3 bases outside the gene matches. The CDR3 covers 14 residues. CDR3 amino acids: CASSYGGGADTQYF. The CDR3 DNA reads as TGTGCCAGCAGTTACGGCGGGGGAGCAGATACGCAGTATTTT.

The chain carries TRBV5-8 and TRBJ2-2; possibly TRBD2 for D (6 bases). Germline CDR1 is SGHTS and CDR2 is YDEGEE. Deletions cut 6 bases from V and 1 base from J, with 16 bases between. CDR3 size: 16 residues. This CDR3 reads CASKPRDWLNTGELFF. The CDR3 coding sequence is TGTGCCAGCAAACCCCGGGACTGGCTGAACACCGGGGAGCTGTTTTTT.

The rearrangement joins TRBV5-1 to TRBJ2-3, with D tentatively TRBD2 (6 bases). Germline assignment: CDR1 SGHRS and CDR2 YFSETQ. There are 14 residues in the CDR3. Trimming removed 0 bases from V and 1 base from J, with 6 bases in between. This CDR3 is CASSLAGGTDTQYF. Here the CDR3 DNA reads TGCGCCAGCAGCTTGGCGGGGGGCACAGATACGCAGTATTTT.